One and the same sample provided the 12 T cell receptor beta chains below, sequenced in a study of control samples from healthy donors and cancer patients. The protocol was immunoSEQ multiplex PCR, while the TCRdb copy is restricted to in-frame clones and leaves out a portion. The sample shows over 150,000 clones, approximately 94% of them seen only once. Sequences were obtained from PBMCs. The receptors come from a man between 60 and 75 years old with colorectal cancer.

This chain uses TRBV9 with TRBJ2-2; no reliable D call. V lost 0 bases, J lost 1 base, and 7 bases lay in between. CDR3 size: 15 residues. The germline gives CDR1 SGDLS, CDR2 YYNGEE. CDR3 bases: TGTGCCAGCAGCGTAGCTCCGGGGAACACCGGGGAGCTGTTTTTT. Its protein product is CASSVAPGNTGELFF.

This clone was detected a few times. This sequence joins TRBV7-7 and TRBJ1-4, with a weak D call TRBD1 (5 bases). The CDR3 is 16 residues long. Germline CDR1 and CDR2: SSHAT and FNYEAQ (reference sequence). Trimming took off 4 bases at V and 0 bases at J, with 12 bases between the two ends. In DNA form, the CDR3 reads TGTGCCAGCAGCTCGGGCCAGGGTTCAACTAATGAAAAACTGTTTTTT. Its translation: CASSSGQGSTNEKLFF.

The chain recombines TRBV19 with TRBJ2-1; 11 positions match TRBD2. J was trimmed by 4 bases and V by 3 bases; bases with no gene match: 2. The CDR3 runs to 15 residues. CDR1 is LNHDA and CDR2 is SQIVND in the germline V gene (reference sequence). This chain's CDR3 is CASSMVAGGYNEQFF. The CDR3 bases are TGTGCCAGTAGTATGGTAGCGGGGGGGTACAATGAGCAGTTCTTC.

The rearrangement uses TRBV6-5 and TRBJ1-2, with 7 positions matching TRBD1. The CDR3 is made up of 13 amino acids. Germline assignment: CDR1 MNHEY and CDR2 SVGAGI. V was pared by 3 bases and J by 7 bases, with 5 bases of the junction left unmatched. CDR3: CASSYGTEFGYTF. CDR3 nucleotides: TGTGCCAGCAGTTATGGGACAGAATTTGGCTACACCTTC.

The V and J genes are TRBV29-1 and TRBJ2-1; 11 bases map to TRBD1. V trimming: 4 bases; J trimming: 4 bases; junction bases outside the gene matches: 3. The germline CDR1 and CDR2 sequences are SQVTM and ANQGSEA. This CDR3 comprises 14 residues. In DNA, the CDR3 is TGCAGCGTTGTCGGGACAGGGGGTTACAATGAGCAGTTCTTC. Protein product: CSVVGTGGYNEQFF.

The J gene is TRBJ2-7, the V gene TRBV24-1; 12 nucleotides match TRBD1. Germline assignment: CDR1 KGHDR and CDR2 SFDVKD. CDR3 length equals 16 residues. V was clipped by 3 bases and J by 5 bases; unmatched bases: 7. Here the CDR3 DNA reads TGTGCCACCAGTGATAGAGGGACAGGGGGCGTGGACGAGCAGTACTTC. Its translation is CATSDRGTGGVDEQYF.

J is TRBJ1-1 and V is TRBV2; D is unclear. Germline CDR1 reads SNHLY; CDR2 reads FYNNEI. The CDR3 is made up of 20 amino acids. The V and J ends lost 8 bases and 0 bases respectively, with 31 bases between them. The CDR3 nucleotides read TGTGCCAGCGGCAGTCGTGTGTTCCATTTGGGTCAGCGATTGAACACTGAAGCTTTCTTT. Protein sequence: CASGSRVFHLGQRLNTEAFF.

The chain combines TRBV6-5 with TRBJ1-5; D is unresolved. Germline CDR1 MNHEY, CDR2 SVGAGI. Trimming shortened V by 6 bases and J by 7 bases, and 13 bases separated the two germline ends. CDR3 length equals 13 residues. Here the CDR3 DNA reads TGTGCCAGCAGCCAGAGGGAGCGACAGCCCCAGCATTTT. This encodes CASSQRERQPQHF.

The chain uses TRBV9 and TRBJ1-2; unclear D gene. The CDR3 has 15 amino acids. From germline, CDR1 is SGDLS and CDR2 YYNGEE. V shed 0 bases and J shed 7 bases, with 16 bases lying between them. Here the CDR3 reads CASSVGGRQMGGYTF. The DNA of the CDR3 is TGTGCCAGCAGCGTAGGAGGCCGCCAGATGGGTGGCTACACCTTC.

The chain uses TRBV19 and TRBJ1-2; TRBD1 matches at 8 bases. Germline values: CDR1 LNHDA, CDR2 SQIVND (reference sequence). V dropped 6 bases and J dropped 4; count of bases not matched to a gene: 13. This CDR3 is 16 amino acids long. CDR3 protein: CASRPSDRGRLYGYTF. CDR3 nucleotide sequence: TGTGCCAGTAGACCATCCGACAGGGGCCGTCTCTATGGCTACACCTTC.

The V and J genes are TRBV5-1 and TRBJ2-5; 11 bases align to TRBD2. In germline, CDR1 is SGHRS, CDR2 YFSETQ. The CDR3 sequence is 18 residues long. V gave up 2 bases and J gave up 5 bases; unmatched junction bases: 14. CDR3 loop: CASSFLGRVLAGGETQYF. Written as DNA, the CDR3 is TGCGCCAGCAGCTTCTTGGGAAGGGTGCTAGCGGGGGGTGAGACCCAGTACTTC. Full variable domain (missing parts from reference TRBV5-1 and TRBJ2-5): KAGVTQTPRYLIKTRGQQVTLSCSPISGHRSVSWYQQTPGQGLQFLFEYFSETQRNKGNFPGRFSGRQFSNSRSEMNVSTLELGDSALYLCASSFLGRVLAGGETQYFGPGTRLLVL.

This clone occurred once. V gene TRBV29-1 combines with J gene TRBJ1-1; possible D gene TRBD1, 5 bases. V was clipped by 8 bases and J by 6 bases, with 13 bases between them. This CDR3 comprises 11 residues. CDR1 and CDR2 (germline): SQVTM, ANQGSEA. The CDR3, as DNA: TGCAGCTCTTCTCAGGGACCTGAAGCTTTCTTT. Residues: CSSSQGPEAFF. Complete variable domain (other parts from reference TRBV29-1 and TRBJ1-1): SAVISQKPSRDICQRGTSLTIQCQVDSQVTMMFWYRQQPGQSLTLIATANQGSEATYESGFVIDKFPISRPNLTFSTLTVSNMSPEDSSIYLCSSSQGPEAFFGQGTRLTVV.